This TCR beta chain originates from a study of T-cell memory formation after mild COVID-19. MiXCR, applied by TCRdb to the 5' RACE reads, yields one record per CDR3 protein. The repertoire holds some 490,000 distinct CDR3 sequences, with over 15% as singletons. General observations from the study: Confirmation was lacking for SARS-CoV-2 specificity of second-wave clones that peaked on day 37.

Trimming left V 4 bases short and J 0 bases short, with 12 bases between. CDR1 is SNHLY and CDR2 is FYNNEI in the germline V gene. The CDR3 is 16 residues long. With respect to this clonotype: No antigen is known for it.

The chain couples TRBV2 to TRBJ2-2; D gene uncertain. The receptor was derived from an adult woman who had mild COVID-19 (a few samples of this study predate the infection). Cell type and time point are not known. Source material: PBMCs or a T cell subset sorted from them (not recorded which). The CDR3 is CASSGRSRANTGELFF. CDR3 nucleotides: TGTGCCAGCAGTGGGAGAAGCAGAGCGAACACCGGGGAGCTGTTTTTT.